The 10 T cell receptor beta chains listed next were all sequenced from one sample in a study of cytomegalovirus exposure and HLA in healthy donors. Amplification used 60 Vbeta primers and 13 Jbeta primers. Only in-frame clones appear in the TCRdb table, and some are missing; sequencing was by immunoSEQ multiplex PCR. Of over 150,000 clones in the sample, roughly four fifths were seen once. Sequencing was performed on PBMCs. The receptors were gathered from a male donor in good health and CMV-seronegative.

The chain joins TRBV30 to TRBJ2-7, with TRBD2 matching over 8 bases. The germline gives CDR1 GTSNPN, CDR2 SVGIG (reference sequence). The CDR3 extends over 14 amino acids. V gave up 5 bases and J gave up 3 bases; unmatched junction bases: 9. The chain's CDR3 is CAWGASLAGYEQYF. The CDR3 DNA reads as TGTGCCTGGGGTGCGAGCCTAGCGGGCTACGAGCAGTACTTC.

This clone was seen only a few times. The V call is TRBV7-3, the J call TRBJ1-1; TRBD1 is a possible D gene (5 bases). Germline-derived CDR1 and CDR2 are SGHTA and FQGTGA. CDR3 length: 13 amino acids. Trimming cost V 2 bases and J 3 bases, with 7 bases left between them. The CDR3 region has the DNA TGTGCCAGCAGCTTACAGGGTGACACTGAAGCTTTCTTT. It encodes CASSLQGDTEAFF.

V gene TRBV5-1 combines with J gene TRBJ1-2, with 11 bases fitting TRBD1. The CDR3 contains 15 residues. V gave up 0 bases and J gave up 4 bases; unmatched junction bases: 2. Germline CDR1 and CDR2: SGHRS and YFSETQ. The chain's CDR3 is CASSLGTGGFYGYTF. CDR3 DNA sequence: TGCGCCAGCAGCTTGGGGACAGGGGGCTTCTATGGCTACACCTTC.

The V call is TRBV5-1, the J call TRBJ2-5; TRBD2 agrees at 9 bases. The junction had 2 bases not matched to a gene; V was cut back by 0 bases and J by 2 bases. CDR1 and CDR2 from the germline V gene are SGHRS and YFSETQ. The CDR3 extends over 15 amino acids. This chain's CDR3 is CASSLVAGGQETQYF. The CDR3 bases are TGCGCCAGCAGCTTGGTGGCGGGGGGGCAAGAGACCCAGTACTTC.

The count of this clone is one. This chain uses TRBV6-1 with TRBJ1-3, with D possibly being TRBD1 (6 bases). V was pared by 7 bases and J by 2 bases, with 15 bases between. This CDR3 comprises 15 residues. In germline, CDR1 is MNHNS, CDR2 SASEGT. The CDR3 coding sequence is TGTGCCAGCACCCGAAGCAGGGGAACTGGAAACACCATATATTTT. Translation gives CASTRSRGTGNTIYF.

The sample holds many counts of this clone. The CDR3 sequence is CASSADRLTNYGYTF. The CDR3 nucleotides are TGTGCCAGCAGTGCCGACAGGCTCACTAACTATGGCTACACCTTC. J is TRBJ1-2 and V is TRBV6-5; D possibly corresponds to TRBD1 (6 bases). CDR3 size: 15 residues. V was cut by 5 bases and J by 0 bases, with 13 bases left in between. The germline gives CDR1 MNHEY, CDR2 SVGAGI.

The table lists this clone with a count of one. In nucleotides, the CDR3 is TGTGCCTGGGGGGCAAATCAGCCCCAGCATTTT. This translates into CAWGANQPQHF. J is TRBJ1-5 and V is TRBV30, with D possibly TRBD1 on 5 matching bases. Trimming stripped 5 bases from V and 4 bases from J, with 6 bases between. CDR1 and CDR2 from the germline V gene are GTSNPN and SVGIG (reference sequence). The CDR3 sequence is 11 residues long.

This chain links TRBV9 with TRBJ2-1; possibly TRBD2 for D (6 bases). The CDR3 runs 15 residues. Germline V gives CDR1 SGDLS, CDR2 YYNGEE. Trimming cost V 2 bases and J 10 bases, with 19 bases left between them. In DNA form, the CDR3 reads TGTGCCAGCAGCGTGGGAACTAGCTCGGGTGGGGAGCAGTTCTTC. Its translation: CASSVGTSSGGEQFF.

This sequence joins TRBV28 and TRBJ2-1; TRBD2 is a possible D gene (5 bases). The V gene's germline CDR1 is MDHEN and CDR2 SYDVKM. V lost 4 bases and J lost 0, with 13 bases in between. The CDR3 runs 16 residues. The CDR3 loop is CASSSQTGSSYNEQFF. Here the CDR3 DNA reads TGTGCCAGCAGTTCCCAGACGGGAAGCTCCTACAATGAGCAGTTCTTC. Looking up the rest from reference TRBV28 and TRBJ2-1 gives the full variable domain: DVKVTQSSRYLVKRTGEKVFLECVQDMDHENMFWYRQDPGLGLRLIYFSYDVKMKEKGDIPEGYSVSREKKERFSLILESASTNQTSMYLCASSSQTGSSYNEQFFGPGTRLTVL.

This clone was detected a few times. The chain is built from TRBV11-2 and TRBJ2-1, with D tentatively TRBD2 (6 bases). Germline CDR1 reads SGHAT; CDR2 reads FQNNGV. The CDR3 is 15 residues long. V was cut by 5 bases and J by 9 bases, with 20 bases left in between. The CDR3 reads CASSPPGGARGEQFF. CDR3 nucleotide sequence: TGTGCCAGCAGCCCTCCTGGCGGGGCAAGGGGTGAGCAGTTCTTC.